This T cell receptor beta chain was sequenced during a study of blood T cells in healthy people across ages. A second PCR of about 7 to 12 cycles used a sample-barcoded 5' primer and a J-beta primer mix. A template-switch adaptor with 12 random nucleotides tagged each cDNA molecule. MiXCR, run by TCRdb on the 5' RACE reads, gives a single entry per CDR3 protein. Here the sample spans 550,000 to 750,000 distinct CDR3 sequences, under 25% being singletons. About this clonotype itself: Its target is not known.

The CDR3 consists of 15 residues. CDR1 and CDR2 (germline): WNHNN, SYGVQD (reference sequence). Isolation per sample recovered at least 7 million PBMCs. Points from the study as a whole: Researchers deemed the diversity estimates from one million T cells underestimates.

The source material was blood. The chain recombines TRBV10-1 with TRBJ2-5; D is possibly TRBD1 (6 bases). The J call is doubtful: the DNA matches TRBJ2-1 better. This receptor was taken from a man aged 65 to 85 in good health. The chain's CDR3 is CASSAGQINYNEQFF. CDR3 nucleotide sequence: TGCGCCAGCAGTGCCGGACAGATTAATTACAATGAGCAGTTCTTC.